This record covers a single T cell receptor (beta chain). Its antigen remains unidentified. This record comes from a study of cytomegalovirus exposure and HLA in healthy donors. General study points: 164 TCR beta chains were listed as cytomegalovirus-associated.

The length of the CDR3 is 16 residues. Germline V gene lookup returns CDR1 MNHEY and CDR2 SMNVEV (reference sequence). The V gene lost 6 bases and the J gene lost 5 bases, with 19 bases spanning the gap. PCR involved 60 Vbeta and 13 Jbeta primers. Profiling relied on immunoSEQ multiplex PCR, and the TCRdb table lists in-frame clones only, not all of them. This sample lists some 140,000 clones; its ten largest clones have about 2.1%. The receptor was derived from a woman aged 60 to 75 in good health and CMV-seronegative. The sample consisted of PBMCs. The chain has TRBV27 and TRBJ2-2, with D perhaps matching TRBD1 (6 bases). CDR3 region: CASSPSQGFRTGELFF. CDR3 nucleotide sequence: TGTGCCAGCAGCCCCAGTCAGGGGTTCCGAACCGGGGAGCTGTTTTTT.